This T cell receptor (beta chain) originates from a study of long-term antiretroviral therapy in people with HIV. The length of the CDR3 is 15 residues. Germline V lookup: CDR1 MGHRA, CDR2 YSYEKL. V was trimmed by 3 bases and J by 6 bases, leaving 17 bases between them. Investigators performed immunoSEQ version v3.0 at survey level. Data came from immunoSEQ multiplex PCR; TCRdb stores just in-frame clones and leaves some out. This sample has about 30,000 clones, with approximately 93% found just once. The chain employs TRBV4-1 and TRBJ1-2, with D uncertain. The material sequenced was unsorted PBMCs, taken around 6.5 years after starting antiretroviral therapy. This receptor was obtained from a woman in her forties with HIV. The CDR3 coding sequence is TGCGCCAGCAGCCAGAAGACCGCGGCAGTTAATGGCTACACCTTC. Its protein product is CASSQKTAAVNGYTF.